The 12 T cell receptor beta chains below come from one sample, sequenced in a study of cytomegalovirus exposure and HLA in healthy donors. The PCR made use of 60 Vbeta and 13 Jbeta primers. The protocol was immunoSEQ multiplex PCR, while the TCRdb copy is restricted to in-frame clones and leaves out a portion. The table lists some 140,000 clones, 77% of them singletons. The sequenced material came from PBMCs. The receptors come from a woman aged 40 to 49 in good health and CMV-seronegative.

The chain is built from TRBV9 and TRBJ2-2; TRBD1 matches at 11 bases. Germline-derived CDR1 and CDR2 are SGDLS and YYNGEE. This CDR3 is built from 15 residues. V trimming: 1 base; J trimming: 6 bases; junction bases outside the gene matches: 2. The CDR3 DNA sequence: TGTGCCAGCAGCGTACGGGGACAGGGGGCCGGGGAGCTGTTTTTT. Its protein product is CASSVRGQGAGELFF.

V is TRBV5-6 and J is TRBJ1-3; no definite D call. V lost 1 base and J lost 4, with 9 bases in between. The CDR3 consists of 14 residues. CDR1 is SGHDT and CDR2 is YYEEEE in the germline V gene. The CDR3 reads CASSLNYLGNTIYF. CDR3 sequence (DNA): TGTGCCAGCAGCTTGAACTACCTGGGAAACACCATATATTTT.

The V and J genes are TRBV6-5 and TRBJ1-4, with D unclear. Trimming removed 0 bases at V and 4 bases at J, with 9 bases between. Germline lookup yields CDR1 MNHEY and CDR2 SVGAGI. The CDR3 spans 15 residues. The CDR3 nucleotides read TGTGCCAGCAGTTACTCGCCCCGGGTTAATGAAAAACTGTTTTTT. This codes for CASSYSPRVNEKLFF.

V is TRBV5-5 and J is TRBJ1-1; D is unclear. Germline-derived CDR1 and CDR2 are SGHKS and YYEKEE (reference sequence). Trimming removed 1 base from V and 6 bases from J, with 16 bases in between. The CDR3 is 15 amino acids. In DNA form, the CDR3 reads TGTGCCAGCAGCTTGACCGGGTCGGGTGTGCCTGAAGCTTTCTTT. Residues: CASSLTGSGVPEAFF.

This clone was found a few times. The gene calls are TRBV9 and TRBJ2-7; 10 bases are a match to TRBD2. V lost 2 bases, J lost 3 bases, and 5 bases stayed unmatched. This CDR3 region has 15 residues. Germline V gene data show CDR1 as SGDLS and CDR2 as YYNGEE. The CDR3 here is CASSVQAGGIYEQYF. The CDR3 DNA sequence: TGTGCCAGCAGCGTTCAAGCGGGGGGGATCTACGAGCAGTACTTC.

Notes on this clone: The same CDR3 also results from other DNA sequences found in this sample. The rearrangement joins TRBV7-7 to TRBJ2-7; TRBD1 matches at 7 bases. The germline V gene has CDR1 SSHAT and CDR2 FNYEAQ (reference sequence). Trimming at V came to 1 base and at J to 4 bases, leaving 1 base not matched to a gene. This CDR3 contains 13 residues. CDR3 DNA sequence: TGTGCCAGCAGCTTAGACAGGGGATACGAGCAGTACTTC. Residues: CASSLDRGYEQYF.

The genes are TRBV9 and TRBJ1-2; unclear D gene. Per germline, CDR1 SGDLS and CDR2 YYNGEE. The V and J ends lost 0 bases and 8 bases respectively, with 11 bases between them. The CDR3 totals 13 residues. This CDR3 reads CASSVGAMKGYTF. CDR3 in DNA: TGTGCCAGCAGCGTAGGGGCGATGAAAGGCTACACCTTC. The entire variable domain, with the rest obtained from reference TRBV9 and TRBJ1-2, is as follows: DSGVTQTPKHLITATGQRVTLRCSPRSGDLSVYWYQQSLDQGLQFLIQYYNGEERAKGNILERFSAQQFPDLHSELNLSSLELGDSALYFCASSVGAMKGYTFGSGTRLTVV.

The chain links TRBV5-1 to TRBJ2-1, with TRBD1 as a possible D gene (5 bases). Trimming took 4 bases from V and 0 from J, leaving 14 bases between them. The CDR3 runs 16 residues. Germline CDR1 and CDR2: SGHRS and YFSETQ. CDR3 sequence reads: CASSSMDTFSYNEQFF. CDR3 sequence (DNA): TGCGCCAGCAGCAGTATGGACACATTCTCCTACAATGAGCAGTTCTTC.

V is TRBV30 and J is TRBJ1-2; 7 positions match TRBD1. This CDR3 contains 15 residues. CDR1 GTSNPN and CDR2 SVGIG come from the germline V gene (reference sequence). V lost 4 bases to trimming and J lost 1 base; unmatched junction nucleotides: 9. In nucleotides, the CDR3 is TGTGCCTGGAAGTATTTAGGACAGGATAACTATGGCTACACCTTC. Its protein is CAWKYLGQDNYGYTF.

The CDR3 nucleotides read TGTGCCAGCAGTTACTCCCTGGGGGCCAATCAGCCCCAGCATTTT. Translating gives CASSYSLGANQPQHF. This chain connects TRBV6-6 to TRBJ1-5; perhaps TRBD1 as D (6 bases). CDR3 length: 15 amino acids. V was trimmed by 0 bases and J by 3 bases, leaving 9 bases between them. CDR1 is MNHNY and CDR2 is SVGAGI in the germline V gene (reference sequence).

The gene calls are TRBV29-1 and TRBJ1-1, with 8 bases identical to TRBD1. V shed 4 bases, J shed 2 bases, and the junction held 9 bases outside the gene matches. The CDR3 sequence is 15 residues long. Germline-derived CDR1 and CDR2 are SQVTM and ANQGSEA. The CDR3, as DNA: TGCAGCGTTGGGGGGGACAGGCAAAGCAACACTGAAGCTTTCTTT. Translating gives CSVGGDRQSNTEAFF.

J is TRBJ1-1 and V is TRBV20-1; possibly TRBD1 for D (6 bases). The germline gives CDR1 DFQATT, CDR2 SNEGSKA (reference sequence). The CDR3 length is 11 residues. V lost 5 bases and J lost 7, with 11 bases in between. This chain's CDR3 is CSAGTGYEAFF. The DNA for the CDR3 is TGCAGTGCTGGTACAGGGTATGAAGCTTTCTTT.